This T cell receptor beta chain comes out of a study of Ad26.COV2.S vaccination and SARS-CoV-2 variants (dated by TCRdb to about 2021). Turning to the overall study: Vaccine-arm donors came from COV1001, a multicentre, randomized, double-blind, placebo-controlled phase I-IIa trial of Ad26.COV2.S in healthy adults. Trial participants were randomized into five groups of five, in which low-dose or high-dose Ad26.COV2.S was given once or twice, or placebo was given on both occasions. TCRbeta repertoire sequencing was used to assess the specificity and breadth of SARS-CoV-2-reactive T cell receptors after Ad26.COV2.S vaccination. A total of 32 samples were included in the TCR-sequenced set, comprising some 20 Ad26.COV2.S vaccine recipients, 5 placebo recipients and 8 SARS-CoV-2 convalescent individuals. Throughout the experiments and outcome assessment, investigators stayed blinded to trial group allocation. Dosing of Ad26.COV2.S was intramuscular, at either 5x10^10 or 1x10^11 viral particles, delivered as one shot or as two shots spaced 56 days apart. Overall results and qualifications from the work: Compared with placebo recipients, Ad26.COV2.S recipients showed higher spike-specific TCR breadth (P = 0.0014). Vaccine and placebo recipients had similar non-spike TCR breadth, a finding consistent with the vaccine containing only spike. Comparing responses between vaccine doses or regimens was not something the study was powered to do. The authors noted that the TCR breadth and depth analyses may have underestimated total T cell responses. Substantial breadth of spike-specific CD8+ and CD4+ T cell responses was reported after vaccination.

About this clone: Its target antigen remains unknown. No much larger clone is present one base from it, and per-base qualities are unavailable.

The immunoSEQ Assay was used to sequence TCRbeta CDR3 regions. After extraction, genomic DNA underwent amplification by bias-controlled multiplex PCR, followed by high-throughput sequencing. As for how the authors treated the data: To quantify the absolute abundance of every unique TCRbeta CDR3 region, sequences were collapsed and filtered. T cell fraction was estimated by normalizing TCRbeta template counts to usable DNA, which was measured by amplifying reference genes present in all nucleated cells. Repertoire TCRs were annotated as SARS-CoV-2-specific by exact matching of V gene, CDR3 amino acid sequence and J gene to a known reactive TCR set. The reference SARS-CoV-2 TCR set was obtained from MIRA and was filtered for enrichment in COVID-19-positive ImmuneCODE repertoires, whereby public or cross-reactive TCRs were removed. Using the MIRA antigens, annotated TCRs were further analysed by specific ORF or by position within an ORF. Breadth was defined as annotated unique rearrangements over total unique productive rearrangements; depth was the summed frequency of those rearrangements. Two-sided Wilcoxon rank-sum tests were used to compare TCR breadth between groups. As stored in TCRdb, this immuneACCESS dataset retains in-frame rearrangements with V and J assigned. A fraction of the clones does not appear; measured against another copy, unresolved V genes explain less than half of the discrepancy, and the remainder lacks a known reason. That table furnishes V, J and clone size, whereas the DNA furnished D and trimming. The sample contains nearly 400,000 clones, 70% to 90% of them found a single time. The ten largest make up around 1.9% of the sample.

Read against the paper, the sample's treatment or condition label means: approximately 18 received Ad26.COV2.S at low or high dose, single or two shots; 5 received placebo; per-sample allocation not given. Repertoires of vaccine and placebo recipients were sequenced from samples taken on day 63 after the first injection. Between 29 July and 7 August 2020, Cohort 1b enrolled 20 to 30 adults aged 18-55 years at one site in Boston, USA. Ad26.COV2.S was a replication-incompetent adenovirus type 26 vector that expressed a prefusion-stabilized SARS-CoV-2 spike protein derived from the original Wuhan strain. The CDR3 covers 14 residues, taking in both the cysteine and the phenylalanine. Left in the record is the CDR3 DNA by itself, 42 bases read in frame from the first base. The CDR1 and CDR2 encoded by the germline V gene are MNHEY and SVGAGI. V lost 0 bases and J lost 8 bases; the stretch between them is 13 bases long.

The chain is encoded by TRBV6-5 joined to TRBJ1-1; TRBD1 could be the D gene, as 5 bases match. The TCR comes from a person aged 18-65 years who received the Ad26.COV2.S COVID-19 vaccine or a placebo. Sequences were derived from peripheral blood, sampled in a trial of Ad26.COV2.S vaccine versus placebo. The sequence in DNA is TGTGCCAGCAGTTACTCGAGGGACGTAGGGGAAGCTTTCTTT. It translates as CASSYSRDVGEAFF.